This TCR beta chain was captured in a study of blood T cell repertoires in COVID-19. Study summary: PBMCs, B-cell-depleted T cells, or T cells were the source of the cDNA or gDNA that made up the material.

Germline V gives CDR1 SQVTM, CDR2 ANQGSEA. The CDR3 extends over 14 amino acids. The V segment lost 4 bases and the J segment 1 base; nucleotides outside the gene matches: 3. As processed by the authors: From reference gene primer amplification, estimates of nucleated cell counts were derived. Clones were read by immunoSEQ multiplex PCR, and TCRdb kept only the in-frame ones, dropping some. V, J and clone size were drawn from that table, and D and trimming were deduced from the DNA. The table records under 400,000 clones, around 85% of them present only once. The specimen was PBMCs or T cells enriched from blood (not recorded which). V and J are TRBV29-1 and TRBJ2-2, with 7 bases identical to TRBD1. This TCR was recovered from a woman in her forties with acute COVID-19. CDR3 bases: TGCAGCGTTGTGGGGACAGAGAACACCGGGGAGCTGTTTTTT. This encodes CSVVGTENTGELFF.